This T cell receptor beta chain is from a study of blood T cell repertoires in COVID-19. Across the study: Acute and convalescent COVID-19 specimens originated in the United States, Italy and Spain.

Participants came from fewer than 25 US areas, aged roughly 18 to 89 years. Symptom resolution, clearance, or two negative PCRs marked donors in Cohort 3 as recovered. Profiling relied on immunoSEQ multiplex PCR, and the TCRdb table lists in-frame clones only, not all of them. The data show approximately 270,000 clones, over 85% seen once. This CDR3 is built from 19 residues. The chain couples TRBV21-1 to TRBJ2-1; TRBD2 was called by the table and not checked on the DNA. TRBV21-1 is designated a pseudogene. This TCR derives from a woman aged 60-75 years who had recovered from COVID-19. The source material was PBMCs or T cells enriched from blood (not recorded which). CDR3 nucleotide sequence: TGTGCCAGCTCGACTAGCGGGAGGGCGGGAATGTTGTACCGCCATGAGCAGTTCTTC. Amino acids: CASSTSGRAGMLYRHEQFF.